These 21 T cell receptor beta chains originate from one sample sequenced in a study of T cells after yellow fever vaccination. Each CDR3 protein is one row after TCRdb ran MiXCR on the 5' RACE reads. The data hold 510,000 or so distinct CDR3 sequences, with about a fifth observed a single time. Sequencing was performed on PBMCs, taken 15 days after the yellow fever booster vaccination. These receptors all come from a man younger than 45 who received the YFV17D yellow fever vaccine.

This clonotype was counted only a few times. The V and J genes are TRBV7-2 and TRBJ2-7; the match to TRBD2 covers 9 bases. V was pared by 1 base and J by 0 bases, with 4 bases of the junction left unmatched. CDR1 is SGHTA, CDR2 FQGNSA, per germline. The length of the CDR3 is 16 residues. The CDR3 protein is CASSLGPSGISYEQYF. The CDR3 DNA sequence: TGTGCCAGCAGCTTAGGCCCTAGCGGGATCTCCTACGAGCAGTACTTC.

The V gene is TRBV28, the J gene TRBJ2-3; TRBD2 aligns across 10 bases. V lost 3 bases to trimming and J lost 7 bases; unmatched junction nucleotides: 10. The CDR3 has 16 residues. The germline V gene has CDR1 MDHEN and CDR2 SYDVKM. In DNA, the CDR3 is TGTGCCAGCAGTTTCCCTTCAGCGGGAGGGCCAAATACGCAGTATTTT. This gives the protein CASSFPSAGGPNTQYF.

The genes are TRBV19 and TRBJ2-2; 7 bases are shared with TRBD2. This CDR3 has 15 amino acids. The trim removed 6 bases at V and 0 bases at J, leaving 4 bases unmatched. Germline-derived CDR1 and CDR2 are LNHDA and SQIVND (reference sequence). The CDR3 sequence is CASRKSGANTGELFF. Written as DNA, the CDR3 is TGTGCCAGTAGGAAAAGCGGGGCGAACACCGGGGAGCTGTTTTTT.

This clonotype was detected only a few times. This chain links TRBV15 with TRBJ2-7; TRBD1 matches at 7 bases. V lost 5 bases and J lost 0; bases outside the gene matches: 4. The CDR3 contains 14 residues. From germline, CDR1 is LNHNV and CDR2 YYDKDF (reference sequence). CDR3 nucleotide sequence: TGTGCCACCAGCCCCAGGGGGAGCTCCTACGAGCAGTACTTC. It specifies CATSPRGSSYEQYF.

This clonotype was counted between two and nine times. The chain joins TRBV28 to TRBJ2-7, with D hard to call. This CDR3 is built from 11 residues. Germline loops: CDR1 MDHEN, CDR2 SYDVKM. V gave up 10 bases and J gave up 1 base, with 8 bases separating them. The CDR3 DNA sequence: TGTGCCACCTCACAATCCTACGAGCAGTACTTC. It is translated as CATSQSYEQYF.

J is TRBJ2-1 and V is TRBV6-4, with 7 bases identical to TRBD2. J lost 6 bases, V lost 1 base, and 9 bases had no gene match. The CDR3 is made up of 16 amino acids. Germline CDR1 and CDR2: MRHNA and SNTAGT. CDR3 coding DNA: TGTGCCAGCAGTGACTTAGGCGGGAGCGTAGGCAATGAGCAGTTCTTC. Its translation is CASSDLGGSVGNEQFF.

This clonotype was detected once. The chain links TRBV9 to TRBJ2-7; D not certain. The CDR3 has 15 amino acids. V was shortened by 4 bases and J by 3 bases, with 17 bases between the two germline ends. CDR1 is SGDLS, CDR2 YYNGEE, per germline. DNA of the CDR3: TGTGCCAGCAGCCCAAGTGTAGGGTGGGTCTACGAGCAGTACTTC. Encoded protein: CASSPSVGWVYEQYF.

This clonotype has a count of ten or more. This rearrangement joins TRBV29-1 to TRBJ2-7, with 7 bases aligning to TRBD1. This CDR3 comprises 16 residues. Per the germline V gene, CDR1 is SQVTM and CDR2 is ANQGSEA. The V segment lost 4 bases and the J segment 0 bases; nucleotides outside the gene matches: 12. In nucleotides, the CDR3 is TGCAGCGTTGGTCAACCGGGACAGATGGGCTCCTACGAGCAGTACTTC. It translates to CSVGQPGQMGSYEQYF.

The gene calls are TRBV7-2 and TRBJ2-1; D not certain. Germline lookup yields CDR1 SGHTA and CDR2 FQGNSA. Trimming took off 0 bases at V and 11 bases at J, with 17 bases between the two ends. The length of the CDR3 is 15 residues. CDR3 DNA sequence: TGTGCCAGCAGCTTAGCCGATACAAGTGTAATGAAGCAGTTCTTC. Translating it yields CASSLADTSVMKQFF.

The chain joins TRBV20-1 to TRBJ2-5, with D unclear. The CDR3 consists of 12 residues. Per germline, CDR1 DFQATT and CDR2 SNEGSKA (reference sequence). Trimming took off 6 bases at V and 5 bases at J, with 13 bases between the two ends. CDR3 in amino acids: CSAGPSLETQYF. CDR3 coding DNA: TGCAGTGCAGGACCCTCTTTGGAGACCCAGTACTTC.

This clonotype was recorded a few times. V gene TRBV24-1 combines with J gene TRBJ2-1; D is unclear. From germline, CDR1 is KGHDR and CDR2 SFDVKD. The CDR3 covers 17 residues. The germline V and J ends were trimmed by 1 base and 3 bases, with 15 bases remaining between them. The CDR3: CATSDLVATTLYNEQFF. CDR3 DNA sequence: TGTGCCACCAGTGATTTAGTGGCTACTACCCTCTACAATGAGCAGTTCTTC.

This chain uses TRBV20-1 with TRBJ2-3; 16 bases align to TRBD2. Trimming took 7 bases from V and 6 from J; bases not matched to a gene: 13. CDR3 length equals 17 residues. The germline V gene encodes CDR1 DFQATT and CDR2 SNEGSKA (reference sequence). CDR3 coding DNA: TGCAGTGTCCTAGCCGGGACTAGCGGGAGGGCCGGGGATACGCAGTATTTT. Encoded protein: CSVLAGTSGRAGDTQYF.

There are a few counts of this clonotype. The chain employs TRBV19 and TRBJ2-3; 8 bases fit TRBD2. After removal of 5 bases from V and 1 base from J, the junction contained 5 bases not matched to a gene. The germline V gene has CDR1 LNHDA and CDR2 SQIVND (reference sequence). There are 15 residues in the CDR3. The chain's CDR3 is CASSLKAGGTDTQYF. CDR3 sequence (DNA): TGTGCCAGTAGTCTTAAAGCGGGAGGCACAGATACGCAGTATTTT.

This clonotype turned up a few times. The rearrangement uses TRBV30 and TRBJ2-1, with D possibly called TRBD1 or TRBD2 (5 bases each). Germline lookup yields CDR1 GTSNPN and CDR2 SVGIG (reference sequence). V was pared by 0 bases and J by 9 bases, with 12 bases between. This CDR3 is 13 amino acids long. This CDR3 is CAWSVEMRGEQFF. CDR3 coding DNA: TGTGCCTGGAGTGTGGAGATGAGGGGTGAGCAGTTCTTC.

This clonotype turned up a few times. The gene calls are TRBV4-2 and TRBJ2-1; D gene ambiguous. The CDR3 runs to 14 residues. Trimming removed 1 base from V and 5 bases from J, with 9 bases in between. Germline loops: CDR1 LGHNA, CDR2 YNFKEQ. As DNA, the CDR3 is TGTGCCAGCAGCCAAGTGACCACCCACAATGAGCAGTTCTTC. Its protein is CASSQVTTHNEQFF.

The CDR3 protein is CASSLSLTDNQPQHF. The DNA for the CDR3 is TGTGCCAGCAGTTTATCTTTAACAGACAATCAGCCCCAGCATTTT. V is TRBV27 and J is TRBJ1-5; D uncertain. The CDR3 is made up of 15 amino acids. Germline CDR1 is MNHEY and CDR2 is SMNVEV (reference sequence). The V and J ends lost 0 bases and 3 bases respectively, with 9 bases between them.

There are a few counts of this clonotype. The V and J genes are TRBV11-2 and TRBJ2-7, with 15 bases aligning to TRBD2. The V gene's germline CDR1 is SGHAT and CDR2 FQNNGV. V gave up 4 bases and J gave up 4 bases; unmatched junction bases: 5. The length of the CDR3 is 16 residues. CDR3 protein: CASSYRTSGRGYEQYF. CDR3 nucleotides: TGTGCCAGCAGCTACAGGACTAGCGGGAGGGGGTACGAGCAGTACTTC.

This clonotype was counted a few times. This sequence joins TRBV10-3 and TRBJ2-7; D tentatively reads TRBD1 or TRBD2 (6 bases each). Trimming removed 0 bases at V and 5 bases at J, with 11 bases between. The CDR3 has 14 amino acids. Germline V gene lookup returns CDR1 ENHRY and CDR2 SYGVKD. CDR3 in DNA: TGTGCCATCAGTGAGTCGCCAGGGGAGGACGAGCAGTACTTC. Translation gives CAISESPGEDEQYF.

The rearrangement uses TRBV7-2 and TRBJ2-5; 8 bases agree with TRBD2. The junction had 12 bases not matched to a gene; V was cut back by 5 bases and J by 4 bases. This CDR3 has 16 amino acids. Germline values: CDR1 SGHTA, CDR2 FQGNSA. The CDR3: CASSASGLGGRETQYF. CDR3 coding DNA: TGTGCCAGCAGCGCCTCGGGACTAGGGGGACGAGAGACCCAGTACTTC.

The rearrangement uses TRBV27 and TRBJ1-1; D may be TRBD1 (5 bases). This CDR3 is built from 12 residues. Trimming stripped 7 bases from V and 7 bases from J, with 13 bases between. Germline assignment: CDR1 MNHEY and CDR2 SMNVEV (reference sequence). The CDR3 DNA follows: TGTGCCAGCATGGACCCGGGACGTGAAGCTTTCTTT. This encodes CASMDPGREAFF.

This clonotype was observed a few times. The V call is TRBV21-1, the J call TRBJ2-3; TRBD2, the table's D call, lacks a check against the DNA. TRBV21-1 is a documented pseudogene. The CDR3 totals 17 residues. The CDR3 loop is CASSKDPGRGSTDTQYF. The CDR3 bases are TGTGCCAGCAGCAAAGACCCAGGGAGGGGGAGCACAGATACGCAGTATTTT.